Listed here are 19 T cell receptor beta chains from one sample, sequenced in a study of beta chain features in type 1 diabetes. Sequencing targeted expressed TCRB transcripts, as all isolated RNA had been reverse transcribed. Sequenced by immunoSEQ multiplex PCR; TCRdb stores in-frame clones only, minus some. The sample includes 120,000 or so clones, roughly a sixth seen only once; the top ten take roughly 2.5%. These receptors are not linked to any known antigen. General study results and limits: Across all four CD4+ subsets, people with type 1 diabetes showed modestly shorter TCRB CDR3s.

The specimen was central memory CD4+ T cells from blood. These receptor sequences come from a man between 18 and 35 years old with type 1 diabetes.

This clone turned up a few times. The chain combines TRBV15 with TRBJ2-7, with 7 bases lining up with TRBD1. The CDR3 runs 14 residues. CDR1 is LNHNV, CDR2 YYDKDF, per germline (reference sequence). J was trimmed by 6 bases and V by 0 bases; bases with no gene match: 5. The CDR3, as DNA: TGTGCCACCAGCAGAGAAGGGACAGAGGGCGAGCAGTACTTC. Translation: CATSREGTEGEQYF.

This clone was picked up a small number of times. In DNA, the CDR3 is TGCGCCAGCAGCCAACACAGGGGTGGAGAGACCCAGTACTTC. As protein: CASSQHRGGETQYF. This chain uses TRBV4-3 with TRBJ2-5, with 7 positions matching TRBD1. Germline trimming cut 2 bases from V and 4 bases from J; bases unmatched to any gene: 4. Germline V CDR1 and CDR2: LGHNA, YSLEER. There are 14 residues in the CDR3.

This clone was picked up a small number of times. J is TRBJ2-7 and V is TRBV7-9; D might be TRBD1 (6 bases). Trimming removed 3 bases at V and 0 bases at J, with 15 bases between. The germline CDR1 and CDR2 sequences are SEHNR and FQNEAQ (reference sequence). This CDR3 comprises 16 residues. Here the CDR3 reads CASSFPGNRDSYEQYF. The CDR3 DNA follows: TGTGCCAGCAGCTTTCCTGGAAACAGGGACTCCTACGAGCAGTACTTC.

This clone was seen a few times. The chain links TRBV7-2 to TRBJ2-7; no definite D call. Germline CDR1 and CDR2: SGHTA and FQGNSA. The CDR3 has 13 amino acids. V was clipped by 4 bases and J by 2 bases, with 9 bases between them. CDR3 loop: CASSSLGTYEQYF. In DNA, the CDR3 is TGTGCCAGCAGCTCTCTGGGGACCTACGAGCAGTACTTC.

This clone appeared a few times. The rearrangement uses TRBV25-1 and TRBJ2-5; 8 bases map to TRBD2. Germline assignment: CDR1 MGHDK and CDR2 SYGVNS. This CDR3 is 16 amino acids long. Unmatched junction bases numbered 6, after V lost 3 bases and J lost 0 bases. The CDR3 nucleotides read TGTGCCAGCAGTGAGGGGCGGGGGGTGTACCAAGAGACCCAGTACTTC. This gives the protein CASSEGRGVYQETQYF.

The V and J genes are TRBV7-2 and TRBJ2-7; 10 nucleotides align to TRBD2. The V segment lost 1 base and the J segment 7 bases; nucleotides outside the gene matches: 10. Germline CDR1 SGHTA, CDR2 FQGNSA. The CDR3 is 16 amino acids. The CDR3 DNA reads TGTGCCAGCAGCTTAGTGGGAGCGGGAGGGCGAGGAGAGCAGTACTTC. Its translation: CASSLVGAGGRGEQYF.

Ten or more counts support this clone. The chain recombines TRBV28 with TRBJ2-7; no reliable D call. This CDR3 spans 14 amino acids. V shed 4 bases and J shed 4 bases, with 14 bases lying between them. The germline CDR1 and CDR2 sequences are MDHEN and SYDVKM. The CDR3 region is CASSSWAVIYEQYF. The CDR3 DNA reads as TGTGCCAGCAGTTCTTGGGCAGTCATATACGAGCAGTACTTC.

This clone was picked up a small number of times. V usage is TRBV5-4 and J usage is TRBJ2-7, with 9 positions matching TRBD2. This CDR3 spans 15 amino acids. Germline V lookup: CDR1 SGHNT, CDR2 YYREEE (reference sequence). With V trimmed by 2 bases and J by 2 bases, 5 bases remained unmatched. Written as DNA, the CDR3 is TGTGCCAGCAGCTTACCTAGCGGGATAACCTACGAGCAGTACTTC. Protein product: CASSLPSGITYEQYF.

This clone was detected only a few times. This chain connects TRBV7-2 to TRBJ2-7; TRBD2 is a possible D gene (5 bases). CDR1 and CDR2 (germline): SGHTA, FQGNSA. V was trimmed by 3 bases and J by 4 bases, leaving 10 bases between them. The CDR3 loop spans 13 amino acids. This CDR3 reads CASSFRGAYEQYF. CDR3 coding DNA: TGTGCCAGCAGCTTTCGGGGAGCTTACGAGCAGTACTTC.

This clone was detected only a few times. This rearrangement joins TRBV7-8 to TRBJ2-3; no definite D call. Trimming took off 1 base at V and 0 bases at J, with 8 bases between the two ends. Germline loops: CDR1 SGHVS, CDR2 FQNEAQ. This CDR3 region has 15 residues. CDR3 region: CASSLGVQSTDTQYF. CDR3 sequence (DNA): TGTGCCAGCAGCTTAGGTGTCCAAAGCACAGATACGCAGTATTTT. Full variable domain (remainder filled in from reference TRBV7-8 and TRBJ2-3): GAGVSQSPRYKVAKRGQDVALRCDPISGHVSLFWYQQALGQGPEFLTYFQNEAQLDKSGLPSDRFFAERPEGSVSTLKIQRTQQEDSAVYLCASSLGVQSTDTQYFGPGTRLTVL.

This clone was picked up a small number of times. The chain joins TRBV5-6 to TRBJ1-2; D is unresolved. Trimming stripped 0 bases from V and 8 bases from J, with 11 bases between. This CDR3 comprises 13 residues. CDR1 and CDR2 (germline): SGHDT, YYEEEE. CDR3 loop: CASSLESGFGYTF. CDR3 in DNA: TGTGCCAGCAGCTTGGAATCTGGCTTCGGCTACACCTTC.

This clone was seen only a few times. The chain carries TRBV19 and TRBJ1-1, with D possibly matching TRBD1 (5 bases). Between the trimmed V and J ends, which lost 3 bases and 5 bases, there was a span of 10 bases. Germline CDR1 is LNHDA and CDR2 is SQIVND (reference sequence). This CDR3 comprises 13 residues. The CDR3 DNA sequence: TGTGCCAGTAGTATGGGCAGGGCTACTGAAGCTTTCTTT. Translating gives CASSMGRATEAFF.

The table lists this clone with a few counts. The chain joins TRBV29-1 to TRBJ2-1; possibly TRBD2 for D (5 bases). The CDR3 spans 12 residues. The V gene's germline CDR1 is SQVTM and CDR2 ANQGSEA. The V and J ends lost 7 bases and 5 bases respectively, with 12 bases between them. The CDR3 is CSAERTNNEQFF. The CDR3 DNA is TGCAGCGCGGAGCGGACCAACAATGAGCAGTTCTTC.

The CDR3 DNA sequence: TGTGCCAGCAGCTTGGATAGCGGAGGGTACAATGAGCAGTTCTTC. Amino acids: CASSLDSGGYNEQFF. The chain recombines TRBV4-2 with TRBJ2-1, with D maybe TRBD2 (6 bases). This CDR3 spans 15 amino acids. Trimming took 5 bases from V and 4 from J, leaving 15 bases between them. The germline gives CDR1 LGHNA, CDR2 YNFKEQ.

In its sample, this clone was seen many times. The chain joins TRBV29-1 to TRBJ1-2; D is uncertain. Germline CDR1 SQVTM, CDR2 ANQGSEA. Trimming took off 0 bases at V and 9 bases at J, with 8 bases between the two ends. CDR3 length: 11 amino acids. The CDR3 loop reads CSVEDLGSYTF. The CDR3 bases are TGCAGCGTTGAAGATCTCGGTAGCTACACCTTC.

The rearrangement joins TRBV6-5 to TRBJ1-2, with D possibly matching TRBD1 (5 bases). V lost 0 bases and J lost 4, with 12 bases in between. The CDR3 spans 15 residues. Germline V gene sequence: CDR1 MNHEY, CDR2 SVGAGI. The CDR3 DNA reads as TGTGCCAGCAGTTACTCCGTGGAAGGGACCTATGGCTACACCTTC. Protein sequence: CASSYSVEGTYGYTF.

Concerning this clone itself: The same CDR3 arises from other DNA sequences in this sample as well. The V and J genes are TRBV5-1 and TRBJ1-2; D unresolved. CDR1 SGHRS and CDR2 YFSETQ come from the germline V gene. V lost 0 bases, J lost 0 bases, and 6 bases lay in between. This CDR3 is 14 amino acids long. The CDR3 DNA follows: TGCGCCAGCAGCTTGGAGTCACCTAACTATGGCTACACCTTC. Amino acids: CASSLESPNYGYTF.

This clone was seen many times. This sequence joins TRBV19 and TRBJ1-5; the D gene is possibly TRBD1 (6 bases). CDR1 LNHDA and CDR2 SQIVND come from the germline V gene (reference sequence). The V and J ends lost 3 bases and 2 bases respectively, with 20 bases between them. CDR3 length equals 18 residues. In DNA form, the CDR3 reads TGTGCCAGTAGTATGGATCCCGCCAGGGCAGGGGGCAATCAGCCCCAGCATTTT. Protein sequence: CASSMDPARAGGNQPQHF.

This clone came up a few times. The chain is built from TRBV9 and TRBJ2-3; TRBD2 matches 10 bases. The trim removed 7 bases at V and 5 bases at J, leaving 10 bases unmatched. Germline V lookup: CDR1 SGDLS, CDR2 YYNGEE. This CDR3 is 15 amino acids long. For the CDR3, the DNA is TGTGCCAGCTCTACGAGCGGGGGGGCCTTAGATACGCAGTATTTT. This translates into CASSTSGGALDTQYF.